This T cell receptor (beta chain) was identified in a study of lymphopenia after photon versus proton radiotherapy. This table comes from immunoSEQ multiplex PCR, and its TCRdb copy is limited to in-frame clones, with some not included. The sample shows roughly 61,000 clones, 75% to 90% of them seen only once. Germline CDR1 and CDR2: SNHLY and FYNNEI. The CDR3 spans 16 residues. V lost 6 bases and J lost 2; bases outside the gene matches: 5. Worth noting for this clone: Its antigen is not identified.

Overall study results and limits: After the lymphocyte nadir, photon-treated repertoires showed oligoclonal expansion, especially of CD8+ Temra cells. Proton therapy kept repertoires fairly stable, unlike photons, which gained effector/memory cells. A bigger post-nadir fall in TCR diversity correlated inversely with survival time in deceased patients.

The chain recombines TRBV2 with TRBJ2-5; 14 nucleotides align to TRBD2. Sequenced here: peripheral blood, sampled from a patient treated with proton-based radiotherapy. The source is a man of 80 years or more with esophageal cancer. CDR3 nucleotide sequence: TGTGCCAGCAGGCGCCGACTAGCGGGAGGGCAAGAGACCCAGTACTTC. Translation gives CASRRRLAGGQETQYF.